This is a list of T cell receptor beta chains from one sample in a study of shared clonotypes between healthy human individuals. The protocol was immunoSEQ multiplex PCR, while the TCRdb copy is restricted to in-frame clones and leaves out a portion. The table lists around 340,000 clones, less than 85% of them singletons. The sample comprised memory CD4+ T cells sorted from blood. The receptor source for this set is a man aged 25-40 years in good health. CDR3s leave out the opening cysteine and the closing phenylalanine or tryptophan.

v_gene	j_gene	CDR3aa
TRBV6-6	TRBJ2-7	ASSGPGYEQY
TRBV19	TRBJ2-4	ASSIVGPGLAGDSDIQY
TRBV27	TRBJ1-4	ASSLAFATNEKLF
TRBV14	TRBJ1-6	ASSVTGGYPFSPLH
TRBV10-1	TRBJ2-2	ASSEGGRPGELF
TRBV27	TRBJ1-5	ASSLMRNSNQPQH
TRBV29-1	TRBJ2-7	SGGDWIYEQY
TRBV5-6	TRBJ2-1	ASSHYRGTSSYNEQF
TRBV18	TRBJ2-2	ASSPPGAARELF
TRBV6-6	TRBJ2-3	ASNLREPGADTQY
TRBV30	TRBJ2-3	AWSGAVSTDTQY
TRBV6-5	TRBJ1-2	ASRTGDYGYT
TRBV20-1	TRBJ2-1	SARQGAEQF
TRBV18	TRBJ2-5	ASSPRTGVETQY
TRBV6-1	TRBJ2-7	ASTKAGITYEQY
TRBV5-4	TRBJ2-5	ASSSTQGSGETQY
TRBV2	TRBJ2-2	ASSPLRFRTGELF
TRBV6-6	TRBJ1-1	ASILVPRDTEAF
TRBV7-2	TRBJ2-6	ASSLGQGNSGANVLT
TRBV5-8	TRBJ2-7	ASSRDIYEQY
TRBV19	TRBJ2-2	ASRALLGSVGGELF
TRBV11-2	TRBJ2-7	ASSLDFGDSYEQY
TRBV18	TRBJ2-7	ASSRTSGSYEQY